The 2 T cell receptor beta chains presented below share a single source sample, sequenced in a study of OX40 agonist ivuxolimab in advanced cancers. Repertoires were generated with immunoSEQ multiplex PCR, while TCRdb's copy carries only in-frame clones and drops some. The sample has tens of thousands of clones, more than 75% seen once; the top ten hold about 0.32%. Sequenced material: CD4+ or CD8+ T cells sorted from blood, taken in a trial of the OX40 agonist ivuxolimab. These TCRs come from an adult with an advanced solid tumor such as melanoma, head and neck, liver or kidney cancer.

There are a few counts of this clone. The chain couples TRBV10-3 to TRBJ1-1; D remains unclear. The CDR3 spans 14 residues. Germline V gives CDR1 ENHRY, CDR2 SYGVKD. V dropped 3 bases and J dropped 1 base, with 9 bases sitting between them. CDR3 coding DNA: TGTGCCATCAGTGATCAGAAGCCGAACACTGAAGCTTTCTTT. This translates into CAISDQKPNTEAFF.

The chain employs TRBV6-6 and TRBJ2-7; D is possibly TRBD2 (5 bases). The germline gives CDR1 MNHNY, CDR2 SVGAGI (reference sequence). CDR3 length: 13 amino acids. V shed 8 bases and J shed 0 bases, with 11 bases lying between them. DNA for the CDR3: TGTGCCAGCTCGAGAGGGCACTCCTACGAGCAGTACGTC. Its protein product is CASSRGHSYEQYV.